These T cell receptor beta chains were read from a single sample in a study of cytomegalovirus exposure and HLA in healthy donors. Profiled with immunoSEQ multiplex PCR; TCRdb holds only in-frame clones, not every one. The sample consists of about 85,000 clones, under 85% of them appearing once. Sequencing used PBMCs. The receptor set was obtained from a boy aged 5-17 years in good health and CMV-seronegative. CDR3s include the opening cysteine and the closing phenylalanine or tryptophan. The D gene is left open where the match is weak. Clone size appears in some rows only: once, few, many, or a class for an expanded clone.

v_call	d_call	j_call	clone_size	cdr3_aa	cdr3_nt
TRBV2	.	TRBJ2-7	.	CASRTPQFEQYF	TGTGCCAGCAGGACCCCACAGTTCGAGCAGTACTTC
TRBV4-1	.	TRBJ1-3	.	CASSHPDALGDTIYF	TGCGCCAGCAGCCACCCTGATGCCTTAGGGGACACCATATATTTT
TRBV9	TRBD1	TRBJ1-1	.	CASSVVGTVKGTEAFF	TGTGCCAGCAGCGTAGTGGGGACAGTGAAAGGCACTGAAGCTTTCTTT
TRBV4-3	TRBD1	TRBJ1-5	.	CASSQETGFRQPQHF	TGCGCCAGCAGCCAAGAGACAGGGTTTAGACAGCCCCAGCATTTT
TRBV7-2	TRBD1	TRBJ1-1	.	CASSPFRQGAEAFF	TGTGCCAGCAGCCCATTTAGACAGGGGGCTGAAGCTTTCTTT
TRBV11-2	TRBD2	TRBJ2-5	.	CASSPPTSGIRETQYF	TGTGCCAGCAGCCCCCCGACTAGCGGGATCCGGGAGACCCAGTACTTC
TRBV9	.	TRBJ2-3	.	CASSENQGPATDTQYF	TGTGCCAGCAGCGAGAACCAGGGGCCCGCCACAGATACGCAGTATTTT
TRBV10-1	TRBD1	TRBJ2-1	.	CASRRGQVDNEQFF	TGCGCCAGCAGGCGGGGACAGGTCGACAATGAGCAGTTCTTC
TRBV2	.	TRBJ2-7	.	CASSESDGGLYEQYF	TGTGCCAGCAGTGAAAGCGACGGGGGTTTGTACGAGCAGTACTTC
TRBV9	.	TRBJ2-7	.	CASSVQGFDEQYF	TGTGCCAGCAGCGTACAGGGTTTCGACGAGCAGTACTTC
TRBV25-1	TRBD1	TRBJ1-2	.	CASSEGTGKNGYTF	TGTGCCAGCAGTGAAGGGACAGGGAAGAATGGCTACACCTTC
TRBV23-1	.	TRBJ1-3	.	CASRHRPSGNTIYF	TGCGCCAGCAGACACAGGCCCTCTGGAAACACCATATATTTT
TRBV2	TRBD1	TRBJ1-2	.	CASSELVQGPYGYTF	TGTGCCAGCAGTGAATTGGTACAGGGGCCTTATGGCTACACCTTC
TRBV28	TRBD1	TRBJ1-1	.	CASSFYGQGPLDFF	TGTGCCAGCAGTTTCTACGGACAGGGCCCACTAGATTTCTTT
TRBV6-1	.	TRBJ2-7	.	CASSDSEGPTYYEQYF	TGTGCCAGCAGTGATTCTGAAGGCCCGACATACTACGAGCAGTACTTC
TRBV29-1	TRBD2	TRBJ2-1	.	CGCTSGTYNEQFF	TGCGGGTGTACTAGCGGGACCTACAATGAGCAGTTCTTC
TRBV30	TRBD1	TRBJ1-2	.	CAWGTGPNYGYTF	TGTGCCTGGGGGACAGGGCCTAACTATGGCTACACCTTC
TRBV6-1	.	TRBJ1-1	.	CASSDRVHAFF	TGTGCCAGCAGTGACAGGGTTCATGCTTTCTTT
TRBV4-2	.	TRBJ2-3	.	CASSQDLAASTDTQYF	TGTGCCAGCAGCCAAGATTTGGCGGCTAGCACAGATACGCAGTATTTT
TRBV2	TRBD1	TRBJ2-5	.	CASSEWDRSETQYF	TGTGCCAGCAGTGAATGGGACAGATCGGAGACCCAGTACTTC
TRBV28	.	TRBJ1-5	.	CASSPSLGNNQPQHF	TGTGCCAGCAGCCCCTCTCTCGGGAACAATCAGCCCCAGCATTTT
TRBV29-1	TRBD1	TRBJ1-1	.	CSAMTGGTEAFF	TGCAGCGCCATGACAGGGGGCACTGAAGCTTTCTTT
TRBV28	TRBD2	TRBJ2-7	.	CASSFPTNADLTSGPGAYEQYF	TGTGCCAGCAGTTTTCCAACGAATGCCGACCTAACTAGCGGCCCCGGCGCCTACGAGCAGTACTTC
TRBV7-2	.	TRBJ1-4	.	CASSLASGGGYEKLFF	TGTGCCAGCAGCTTAGCGAGCGGGGGTGGGTATGAAAAACTGTTTTTT
TRBV7-2	.	TRBJ2-3	.	CASSLARGGTDTQYF	TGTGCCAGCAGCTTAGCCAGGGGCGGCACAGATACGCAGTATTTT
TRBV4-1	.	TRBJ1-1	.	CASSQDHLAEAFF	TGCGCCAGCAGCCAAGATCATTTAGCTGAAGCTTTCTTT
TRBV7-2	.	TRBJ1-1	.	CASSFTLGQGHTEAFF	TGTGCCAGCAGCTTCACCCTAGGGCAGGGGCACACTGAAGCTTTCTTT
TRBV7-2	TRBD1	TRBJ2-7	once	CASSLSTGAGEQYF	TGTGCCAGCAGCTTATCCACAGGGGCGGGCGAGCAGTACTTC
TRBV30	.	TRBJ1-1	once	CAWKQLDTEAFF	TGTGCCTGGAAACAGTTGGACACTGAAGCTTTCTTT
TRBV30	.	TRBJ1-4	.	CAWSGAPTNEKLFF	TGTGCCTGGAGTGGAGCCCCAACTAATGAAAAACTGTTTTTT
TRBV4-1	TRBD2	TRBJ2-3	.	CASSQEGGGAGYTQYF	TGCGCCAGCAGCCAAGAAGGCGGGGGGGCCGGTTATACGCAGTATTTT
TRBV10-1	.	TRBJ2-1	.	CASSRQPNEQFF	TGCGCCAGCAGCCGACAGCCCAATGAGCAGTTCTTC
TRBV6-1	.	TRBJ1-6	.	CASSERYRNNSPLHF	TGTGCCAGCAGTGAAAGGTACAGAAATAATTCACCCCTCCACTTT
TRBV5-4	.	TRBJ2-1	.	CASSRGEERYNEQFF	TGTGCCAGCAGCCGGGGTGAGGAGCGCTACAATGAGCAGTTCTTC
TRBV30	TRBD1	TRBJ1-6	.	CAWSRITGGSSPLHF	TGTGCCTGGAGCCGTATTACAGGGGGCAGTTCACCCCTCCACTTT
TRBV2	TRBD1	TRBJ1-5	.	CASRGGQGGLFSNQPQHF	TGTGCCAGCAGAGGGGGACAGGGGGGATTATTTAGCAATCAGCCCCAGCATTTT
TRBV6-5	.	TRBJ2-6	few	CASSYSMGAGANVLTF	TGTGCCAGCAGTTACTCGATGGGAGCTGGGGCCAACGTCCTGACTTTC
TRBV6-1	.	TRBJ1-6	.	CASSSGQYNSPLHF	TGTGCCAGCAGCAGTGGACAATATAATTCACCCCTCCACTTT
TRBV2	.	TRBJ1-1	.	CASSGFTGLPEAFF	TGTGCCAGCAGTGGATTTACAGGGTTGCCTGAAGCTTTCTTT
TRBV28	TRBD1	TRBJ1-5	.	CASTLTVQGGLVGNQPQHF	TGTGCCAGCACTCTTACGGTACAGGGGGGCCTAGTGGGCAATCAGCCCCAGCATTTT
TRBV6-1	.	TRBJ1-5	.	CASSKFDNQPQHF	TGTGCCAGCAGTAAATTCGACAACCAGCCCCAGCATTTT
TRBV18	.	TRBJ1-1	.	CASSPKGPSNTEAFF	TGTGCCAGCTCACCTAAGGGGCCATCGAACACTGAAGCTTTCTTT
TRBV28	TRBD1	TRBJ2-5	.	CASSPPRDRAETQYF	TGTGCCAGCAGCCCTCCCCGGGACAGGGCGGAGACCCAGTACTTC
TRBV30	.	TRBJ2-7	.	CAWSDMDEQYF	TGTGCCTGGAGTGACATGGACGAGCAGTACTTC